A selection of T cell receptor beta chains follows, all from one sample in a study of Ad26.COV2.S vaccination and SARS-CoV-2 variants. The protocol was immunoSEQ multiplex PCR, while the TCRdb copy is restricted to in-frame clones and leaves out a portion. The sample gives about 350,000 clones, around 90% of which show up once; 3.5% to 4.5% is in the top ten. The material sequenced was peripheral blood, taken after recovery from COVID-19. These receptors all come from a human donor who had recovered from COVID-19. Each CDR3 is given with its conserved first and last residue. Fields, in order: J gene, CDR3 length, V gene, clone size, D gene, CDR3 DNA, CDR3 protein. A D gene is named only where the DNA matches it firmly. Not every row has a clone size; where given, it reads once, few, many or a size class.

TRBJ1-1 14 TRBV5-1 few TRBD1 TGCGCCAGCAGCGAACAGGGGGCTTGGACTGAAGCTTTCTTT CASSEQGAWTEAFF
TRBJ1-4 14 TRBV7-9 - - TGTGCCAGCAGCTTTATGGGGATTGATGAAAAACTGTTTTTT CASSFMGIDEKLFF
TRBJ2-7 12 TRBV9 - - TGTGCCAGCAGCATAGACACCTACGAGCAGTACTTC CASSIDTYEQYF
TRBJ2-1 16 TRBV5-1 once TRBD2 TGCGCCAGCAGCTACCGGACTAGCGGTTCCTACAATGAGCAGTTCTTC CASSYRTSGSYNEQFF
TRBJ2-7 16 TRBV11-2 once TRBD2 TGTGCCAGCAGCTTAGGTGTGCCTAGCGGAGCCTACGAGCAGTACTTC CASSLGVPSGAYEQYF
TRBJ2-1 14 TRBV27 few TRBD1 TGTGCCAGCAGTTCCCCGGGACAGTACAATGAGCAGTTCTTC CASSSPGQYNEQFF
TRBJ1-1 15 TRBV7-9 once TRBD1 TGTGCCAGCAGCACAAGACAGGGTTTGGACACTGAAGCTTTCTTT CASSTRQGLDTEAFF
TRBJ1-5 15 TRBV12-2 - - TGTGCAAGTCGCTTAAATCCCCCGGGCAATCAGCCCCAGCATTTT CASRLNPPGNQPQHF
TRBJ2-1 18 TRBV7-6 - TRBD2 TGTGCCAGCAGCTTATATAGCGGGGGGGCTCTTTTCTACAATGAGCAGTTCTTC CASSLYSGGALFYNEQFF
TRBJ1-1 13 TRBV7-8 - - TGTGCCAGCAGATCCAACAGGAACACTGAAGCTTTCTTT CASRSNRNTEAFF
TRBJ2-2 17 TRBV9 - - TGTGCCAGCAGCACCTCCCCCGGGGGAGTAAACACCGGGGAGCTGTTTTTT CASSTSPGGVNTGELFF
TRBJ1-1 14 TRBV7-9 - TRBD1 TGTGCCAGCAGCCAGACAGGGGAGAACACTGAAGCTTTCTTT CASSQTGENTEAFF
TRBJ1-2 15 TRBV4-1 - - TGCGCCAGCAGCCAAGATTACAGGACCACCTATGGCTACACCTTC CASSQDYRTTYGYTF
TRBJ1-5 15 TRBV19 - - TGTGCCAGTAGTATCCAGGGTGACTCCAATCAGCCCCAGCATTTT CASSIQGDSNQPQHF
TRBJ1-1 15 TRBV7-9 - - TGTGCCAGCAGCTTAGCGTCTGTATGGAACACTGAAGCTTTCTTT CASSLASVWNTEAFF
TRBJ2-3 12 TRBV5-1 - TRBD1 TGCGCCAGCAGCATGGGACAGGGCACGCAGTATTTT CASSMGQGTQYF
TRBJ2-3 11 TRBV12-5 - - TGTGCTAGTGGTACAGCTGATACGCAGTATTTT CASGTADTQYF
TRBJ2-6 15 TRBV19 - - TGTGCCAGTAGGGACCTGAGGGCTGGGGCCAACGTCCTGACTTTC CASRDLRAGANVLTF
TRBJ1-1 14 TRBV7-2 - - TGTGCCAGCAGCCCCAACGGGCGTCCACGAGGAGCTTTCTTT CASSPNGRPRGAFF
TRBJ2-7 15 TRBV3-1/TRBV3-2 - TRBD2 TGTGCCAGCAGCCCAAAGCGGGGCTCCACCTACGAGCAGTACTTC CASSPKRGSTYEQYF
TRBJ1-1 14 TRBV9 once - TGTGCCAGCAGCGTAGCTGGGGGGATTACTGAAGCTTTCTTT CASSVAGGITEAFF
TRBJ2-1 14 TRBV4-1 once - TGCGCCAGCAGCCAAGAGAAACGGTACAATGAGCAGTTCTTC CASSQEKRYNEQFF
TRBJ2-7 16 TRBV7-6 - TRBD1 TGTGCCAGCAGCTTAGTCCGGGACAGGGGTATCTACGAGCAGTACTTC CASSLVRDRGIYEQYF
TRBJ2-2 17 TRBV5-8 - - TGTGCCAGCACCCATTTGTGGGGGGGCTTGAACACCGGGGAGCTGTTTTTT CASTHLWGGLNTGELFF
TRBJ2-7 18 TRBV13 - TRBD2 TGTGCCAGCAGCCTCCGTGTCCTAGGCGGGGGGAAAGGGTACGAGCAGTACTTC CASSLRVLGGGKGYEQYF
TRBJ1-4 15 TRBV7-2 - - TGTGCCAGCAGTAGGACCGGGCAGCTTAATGAAAAACTGTTTTTT CASSRTGQLNEKLFF
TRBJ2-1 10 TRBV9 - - TGTGCCAGCGGTTACAATGAGCAGTTCTTC CASGYNEQFF
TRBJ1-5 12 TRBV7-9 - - TGTGCCAGCAGCGAGGACCCCGAGACCCAGCATTTT CASSEDPETQHF
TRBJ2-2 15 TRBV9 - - TGTGCCAGCAGCGTACTCCCAGAGAACACCGGGGAGCTGTTTTTT CASSVLPENTGELFF
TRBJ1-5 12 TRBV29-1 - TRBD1 TGCAGCGCGCAGGGGGCGGGTCAGCCCCAGCATTTT CSAQGAGQPQHF
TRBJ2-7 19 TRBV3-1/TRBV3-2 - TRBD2 TGTGCCAGCAGCCCCGGGACTAGCGGGGGGGGCCCCGAACGCTACGAGCAGTACTTC CASSPGTSGGGPERYEQYF
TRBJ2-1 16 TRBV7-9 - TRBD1 TGTGCCAGCAGCCATTCTGGACAGGGTGGGCACAATGAGCAGTTCTTC CASSHSGQGGHNEQFF
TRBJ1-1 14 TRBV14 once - TGTGCCAGCAGCCAACAGGGAGGTCTCACTGAAGCTTTCTTT CASSQQGGLTEAFF
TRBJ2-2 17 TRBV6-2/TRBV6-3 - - TGTGCCAGCAGTATCGAGTTGGGGGCGCATTCCATCGGGGAGCTGTTTTTT CASSIELGAHSIGELFF
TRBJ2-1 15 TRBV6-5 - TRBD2 TGTGCCAGCATGCCTAGCGGGGTTATAAGGAATGAGCAGTTCTTC CASMPSGVIRNEQFF
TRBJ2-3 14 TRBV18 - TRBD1 TGTGCCAGCTCGCGGACAGGAGGCACAGATACGCAGTATTTT CASSRTGGTDTQYF
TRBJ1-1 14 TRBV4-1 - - TGCGCCAGCAGCCGGGTGGTTCGGGACACTGAAGCTTTCTTT CASSRVVRDTEAFF
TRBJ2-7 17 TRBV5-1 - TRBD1 TGCGCCAGCAGCTTGGTAGGGACAGGGGGCGGCGGCCACGAGCAGTACTTC CASSLVGTGGGGHEQYF
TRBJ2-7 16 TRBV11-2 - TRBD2 TGTGCCAGCAGCTTAGGCGGCGGGGGGGCACTATACGAGCAGTACTTC CASSLGGGGALYEQYF
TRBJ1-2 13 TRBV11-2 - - TGTGCCAGCAGCCCGGGGACGGTCTATGGCTACACCTTC CASSPGTVYGYTF
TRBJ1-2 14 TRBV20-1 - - TGCAGTGCTAGTTTGCAGGGAGGGATGGGTGGCTACACCTTC CSASLQGGMGGYTF
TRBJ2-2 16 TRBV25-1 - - TGTGCCAGCAGTGATGACAGGGAGGGGAACACCGGGGAGCTGTTTTTT CASSDDREGNTGELFF
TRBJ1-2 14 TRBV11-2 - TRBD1 TGTGCCAGCAGAGAGACAGGGGGCCTAGTTGGCTACACCTTC CASRETGGLVGYTF
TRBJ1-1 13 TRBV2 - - TGTGCCAGCAAAGACAGGCCAAACACTGAAGCTTTCTTT CASKDRPNTEAFF
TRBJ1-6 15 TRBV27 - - TGTGCCAGCAGTTTACGGGGGGGGGATCGATCACCCCTCCACTTT CASSLRGGDRSPLHF
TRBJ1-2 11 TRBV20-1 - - TGCAGTGCTATCCGGGGGCAGACCCTTATCTTC CSAIRGQTLIF
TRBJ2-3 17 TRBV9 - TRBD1 TGTGCCAGCAGCGCGGAGACTGGACAGGGTGTAACAGATACGCAGTATTTT CASSAETGQGVTDTQYF
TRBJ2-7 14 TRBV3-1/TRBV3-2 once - TGTGCCAGCAGCCGTGACTGGCTCGGGTACGAGCAGTACTTC CASSRDWLGYEQYF
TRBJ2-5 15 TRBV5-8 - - TGTGCCAGCAGCTGGGTCTTGACAGCCCAAGAGACCCAGTACTTC CASSWVLTAQETQYF
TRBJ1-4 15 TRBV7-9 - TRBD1 TGTGCCAGCAGCCCTAAGGGGGCGTCTAATGAAAAACTGTTTTTT CASSPKGASNEKLFF
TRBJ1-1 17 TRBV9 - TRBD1 TGTGCCAGCAGCGGCGGACAGGGGGCGTTTATGAACACTGAAGCTTTCTTT CASSGGQGAFMNTEAFF
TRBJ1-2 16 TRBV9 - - TGTGCCAGCAGCGTACAGACAGGCCAGGGGTTCTATGGCTACACCTTC CASSVQTGQGFYGYTF